This TCR beta chain derives from a study of cytomegalovirus exposure and HLA in healthy donors. Study findings and constraints: A later analysis by the authors found several of the most significant clusters apparently linked to common viral pathogens.

In regard to this clone: Antigen: not known.

Nominally healthy donors were sampled, though unrecorded immune exposures were likely. 13 Jbeta primers and 60 Vbeta primers were used for the PCR. Measured with immunoSEQ multiplex PCR; TCRdb has only the in-frame clones, and not every one. The sample data list fewer than 75,000 clones. CDR3 size: 14 residues. Germline CDR1 reads MNHNS; CDR2 reads SASEGT. The V end lost 8 bases, the J end lost 0 bases, and 12 bases lay between the germline ends. The sequencing sample was made of PBMCs. This receptor was obtained from a boy aged 10-17 years in good health and CMV-seronegative. The J gene is TRBJ2-3, the V gene TRBV6-1; tentatively, D is TRBD1 (6 bases). The CDR3 is CASGQPFSTDTQYF. Written as DNA, the CDR3 is TGTGCCAGCGGACAGCCTTTTAGCACAGATACGCAGTATTTT.